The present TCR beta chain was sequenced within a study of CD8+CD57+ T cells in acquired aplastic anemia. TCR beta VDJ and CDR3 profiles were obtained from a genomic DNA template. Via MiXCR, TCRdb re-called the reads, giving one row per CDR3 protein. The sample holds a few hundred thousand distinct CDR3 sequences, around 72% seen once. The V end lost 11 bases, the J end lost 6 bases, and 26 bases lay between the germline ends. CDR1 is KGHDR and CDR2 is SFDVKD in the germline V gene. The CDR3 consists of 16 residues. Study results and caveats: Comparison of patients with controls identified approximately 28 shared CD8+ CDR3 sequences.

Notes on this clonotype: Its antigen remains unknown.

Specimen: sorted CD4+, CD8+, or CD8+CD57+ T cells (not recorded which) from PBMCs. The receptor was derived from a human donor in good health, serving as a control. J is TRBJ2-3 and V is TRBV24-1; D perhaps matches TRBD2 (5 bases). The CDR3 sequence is CASSERLTEYTDTQYF. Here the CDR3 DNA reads TGTGCCAGCAGCGAAAGACTAACGGAATACACCGATACGCAGTATTTT.